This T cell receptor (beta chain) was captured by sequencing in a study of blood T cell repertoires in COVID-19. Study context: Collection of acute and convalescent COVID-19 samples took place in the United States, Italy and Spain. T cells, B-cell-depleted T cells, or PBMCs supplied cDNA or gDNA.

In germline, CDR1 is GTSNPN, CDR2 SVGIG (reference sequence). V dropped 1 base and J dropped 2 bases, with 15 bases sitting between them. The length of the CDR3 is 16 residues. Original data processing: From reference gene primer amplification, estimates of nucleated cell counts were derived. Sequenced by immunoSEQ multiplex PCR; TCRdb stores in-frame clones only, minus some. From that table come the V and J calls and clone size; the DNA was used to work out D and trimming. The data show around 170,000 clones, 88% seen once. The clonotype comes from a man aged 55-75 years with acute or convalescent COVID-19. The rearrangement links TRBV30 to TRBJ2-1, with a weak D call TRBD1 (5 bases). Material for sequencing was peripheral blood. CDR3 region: CAWSGAGSVAYNEQFF. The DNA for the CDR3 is TGTGCCTGGAGTGGGGCAGGGTCGGTAGCCTACAATGAGCAGTTCTTC.